The 18 T cell receptor beta chains given below trace back to one sample, sequenced in a study of CD8+ T cells in alopecia areata. It was cDNA, reverse transcribed from extracted RNA, that served as the sequencing template. TCRdb keeps only in-frame clones here, not all; method: immunoSEQ multiplex PCR. The profile covers about 110,000 clones, none occurring a single time. Sequencing input: lesional skin. The source is a C3H/HeJ mouse with alopecia areata. The mouse strain carries the MHC haplotype H2-k.

In the case of this clone: Gene names and germline refer to mouse. The missing CDR3 end, 4 residues past where the read stops, is filled in from the germline J gene. The V call is TRBV13-3, the J call TRBJ2-7, with D perhaps matching TRBD2 (6 bases). The germline V gene encodes CDR1 NNHDY and CDR2 SYVADS. Trimming stripped 5 bases from V and 0 bases from J, with 15 bases between. The CDR3 has 15 residues. The CDR3 reads CASRLGLRSSYEQYF. The sequenced CDR3 bases are TGTGCCAGCAGACTGGGACTAAGGAGCTCCTAT.

This clone has only a few counts. Gene names denote mouse genes. Read data end 4 residues before the CDR3 end; the end is taken from the germline J gene. The chain uses TRBV19 and TRBJ2-5; 8 nucleotides line up with TRBD2. The CDR3 extends over 15 amino acids. Germline trimming cut 4 bases from V and 2 bases from J; bases unmatched to any gene: 6. Germline V lookup: CDR1 FNHDT, CDR2 SITEND (reference sequence). CDR3 loop: CASSPTGEGQDTQYF. CDR3 DNA, as far as it was read: TGTGCCAGCAGTCCGACTGGGGAAGGCCAAGAC.

This clone appeared a few times. Gene names refer to mouse genes. Incomplete CDR3 DNA: TGCACCTGCAGTGCAGACAGAAAGTAT. Residues: CTCSADRKY. The full CDR3 reads CTCSADRKYEQYF. The rearrangement uses TRBV1 and TRBJ2-7; D gene uncertain. The read halts 4 residues ahead of the CDR3 end, with the missing end drawn from the germline J gene. This CDR3 is built from 13 residues. The germline gives CDR1 NSQYPW, CDR2 LRSPGD (reference sequence).

In the case of this clone: Gene names denote mouse genes. The sequenced fragment ends 4 residues before the CDR3 boundary, so the rest is inferred from the germline J gene. The chain joins TRBV13-3 to TRBJ1-2, with D unclear. The CDR3 runs 13 residues. CDR1 is NNHDY and CDR2 is SYVADS in the germline V gene. V was clipped by 3 bases and J by 0 bases, with 6 bases between them. CDR3 bases read: TGTGCCAGCAGTGGCCTGACAAACTCC. Translation gives CASSGLTNS. The full CDR3 is CASSGLTNSDYTF.

The sample holds a few counts of this clone. Gene names denote mouse genes. The read ends 4 residues early relative to the CDR3; the germline J gene fills the gap. The J gene is TRBJ2-5, the V gene TRBV17; 11 bases map to TRBD2. Germline-derived CDR1 and CDR2 are MNHDT and YYDKIL. The CDR3 length is 16 residues. The DNA read from the CDR3 is TGTGCTAGCAGTAGTAACTGGGGGGGCTCTGGGGAC. Its protein is CASSSNWGGSGD. The entire CDR3 protein reads CASSSNWGGSGDTQYF.

This clone was observed a handful of times. Gene and germline names: mouse. The read halts 4 residues ahead of the CDR3 end, with the missing end drawn from the germline J gene. The V and J genes are TRBV13-3 and TRBJ2-3, with 7 positions matching TRBD2. The V gene's germline CDR1 is NNHDY and CDR2 SYVADS. The CDR3 length is 15 residues. After removal of 0 bases from V and 2 bases from J, the junction contained 3 bases not matched to a gene. The CDR3 sequence is CASSDVWGTAETLYF. The sequenced part of the CDR3 DNA is TGTGCCAGCAGTGATGTCTGGGGGACTGCAGAA.

Details on this clone: Gene labels here are mouse ones. The read terminates 4 residues before the CDR3 end, so the remaining end is supplied by the germline J gene. The V call is TRBV5, the J call TRBJ1-4; D is possibly TRBD1 (6 bases). The CDR3 spans 13 residues. Germline-derived CDR1 and CDR2 are LGHNA and YNLKQL (reference sequence). CDR3 DNA (partial): TGTGCCAGCAGCCAAGGGACAGTCGAA. Amino acids: CASSQGTVE. From start to end, the CDR3 is CASSQGTVERLFF.

This clone was observed a few times. Genes and germline come from the mouse. The read ends 4 residues before the CDR3 terminus; that terminus is restored from the germline J gene. The rearrangement links TRBV19 to TRBJ2-2; possibly TRBD1 for D (5 bases). Per the germline V gene, CDR1 is FNHDT and CDR2 is SITEND (reference sequence). The CDR3 loop spans 13 amino acids. V gave up 3 bases and J gave up 4 bases, with 7 bases separating them. Here the CDR3 reads CASSTRATGQLYF. Partial CDR3 DNA: TGTGCCAGCAGTACCAGGGCCACCGGG.

This clone showed up just a few times. The protein recorded in TCRdb does not match the translated DNA at residue 14; the protein presented here comes from translating the DNA. Germline and genes here are mouse. The read finishes 3 residues shy of the CDR3 end, and the germline J gene is used to complete it. The chain links TRBV13-2 to TRBJ1-3; 8 bases align to TRBD1. The CDR3 is made up of 17 amino acids. Germline trimming cut 1 base from V and 0 bases from J; bases unmatched to any gene: 6. The germline gives CDR1 NNHNN, CDR2 SYGAGS (reference sequence). The DNA read from the CDR3 is TGTGCCAGCGGTGATTCGAAGACAGGGGATTCTGGAAATACG. Residues: CASGDSKTGDSGNT. The full CDR3 sequence reads CASGDSKTGDSGNTLYF.

With regard to this clone: Gene names denote mouse genes. Read coverage stops 4 residues before the CDR3 terminus; the germline J gene supplies the remainder. V gene TRBV1 combines with J gene TRBJ1-1, with D possibly TRBD1 on 6 matching bases. The CDR3 consists of 16 residues. V lost 1 base and J lost 0, with 12 bases in between. CDR1 and CDR2 (germline): NSQYPW, LRSPGD (reference sequence). CDR3 region: CTCSAARGGSNTEVFF. The sequenced part of the CDR3 DNA is TGCACCTGCAGTGCAGCCAGGGGAGGATCAAACACA.

Turning to this clone: Any gene name here is a mouse gene name. The CDR3 goes on 4 residues after the read ends, and that part is filled in from the germline J gene. The identical CDR3 is also encoded by other nucleotide sequences in the sample. The chain employs TRBV13-3 and TRBJ2-5, with TRBD2 matching over 8 bases. The CDR3 consists of 14 residues. In germline, CDR1 is NNHDY, CDR2 SYVADS. The CDR3 bases that were read are TGTGCCAGCAGTGAAACTGGGGGAAGAGAC. It specifies CASSETGGRD. From start to end, the CDR3 is CASSETGGRDTQYF. The full variable domain, completed using reference TRBV13-3 and TRBJ2-5, is EAAVTQSPRSKVAVTGGKVTLSCHQTNNHDYMYWYRQDTGHGLRLIHYSYVADSTEKGDIPDGYKASRPSQENFSLILELASLSQTAVYFCASSETGGRDTQYFGPGTRLLVL.

There are many counts of this clone. Each gene name is a mouse one. Read sequence stops 4 residues before the CDR3 end, and the germline J gene provides the missing end. The chain has TRBV13-3 and TRBJ2-3, with 7 nucleotides matching TRBD1. Germline V lookup: CDR1 NNHDY, CDR2 SYVADS. The V segment lost 0 bases and the J segment 2 bases; nucleotides outside the gene matches: 6. The CDR3 length is 16 residues. CDR3 DNA, as far as it was read: TGTGCCAGCAGTGATGCAGGGGACAGAGATGCAGAA. Protein sequence: CASSDAGDRDAE. The CDR3 in its entirety is CASSDAGDRDAETLYF.

A word on this clone: Gene names refer to mouse genes. The read ends 4 residues early relative to the CDR3; the germline J gene fills the gap. The chain joins TRBV1 to TRBJ2-7; the match to TRBD2 covers 9 bases. The CDR3 consists of 14 residues. CDR1 is NSQYPW and CDR2 is LRSPGD in the germline V gene (reference sequence). Incomplete CDR3 DNA: TGCACCTGCAGTGGTTCCGGGACTGGGTAT. As protein: CTCSGSGTGY. The CDR3, in full, reads CTCSGSGTGYEQYF. Full variable domain (outside the CDR3, taken from reference TRBV1 and TRBJ2-7): VTLLEQNPRWRLVPRGQAVNLRCILKNSQYPWMSWYQQDLQKQLQWLFTLRSPGDKEVKSLPGADYLATRVTDTELRLQVANMSQGRTLYCTCSGSGTGYEQYFGPGTRLTVL.

This clone was observed a few times. At residue 12, the TCRdb protein departs from the DNA translation, so the protein shown here was derived from the DNA itself. Gene names are mouse gene names. The observed sequence ends 3 residues before the CDR3 terminus, with the missing tail filled in from the germline J gene. The chain uses TRBV13-1 and TRBJ1-3; 7 nucleotides align to TRBD1. V trimming: 6 bases; J trimming: 0 bases; junction bases outside the gene matches: 6. CDR3 length: 15 residues. Per germline, CDR1 NSHNY and CDR2 SYGAGN. Partial CDR3 DNA: TGTGCCAGCACTTCAGGGGGAGATTCTGGAAATACG. This sequence encodes CASTSGGDSGNT. The whole CDR3 protein is CASTSGGDSGNTLYF.

This clone appeared a few times. Genes and germline come from the mouse. The missing CDR3 end, 4 residues past where the read stops, is filled in from the germline J gene. The chain joins TRBV13-2 to TRBJ2-1; 8 bases are shared with TRBD1. V lost 6 bases and J lost 5; bases outside the gene matches: 4. Germline V gene lookup returns CDR1 NNHNN and CDR2 SYGAGS (reference sequence). This CDR3 is built from 13 residues. The sequenced CDR3 bases are TGTGCCAGCGAGGACAGGGAGGATGCT. Protein sequence: CASEDREDA. The CDR3 in its entirety is CASEDREDAEQFF.

To note about this clone: Mouse germline and gene names are used. CDR3 region: CASSHDISAETLYF. The CDR3 DNA, read in part, is TGTGCCAGCAGCCATGACATTAGTGCAGAA. The V call is TRBV13-3, the J call TRBJ2-3; no firm D call. The DNA ends 4 residues before the CDR3 does, and the rest of the CDR3 is filled in from the germline J gene. The germline CDR1 and CDR2 sequences are NNHDY and SYVADS. Trimming removed 5 bases at V and 0 bases at J, with 10 bases between. This CDR3 is built from 14 residues.

This clone was seen only a few times. All gene names here are mouse names. The CDR3 goes on 4 residues after the read ends, and that part is filled in from the germline J gene. This chain joins TRBV1 and TRBJ2-5; D possibly corresponds to TRBD2 (6 bases). The germline V and J ends were trimmed by 3 bases and 1 base, with 14 bases remaining between them. The germline V gene encodes CDR1 NSQYPW and CDR2 LRSPGD (reference sequence). This CDR3 contains 16 residues. CDR3 DNA, as far as it was read: TGCACCTGCAGTGCCCCGACTGGTCGGGACCAAGAC. Its translation: CTCSAPTGRDQD. The whole CDR3 is CTCSAPTGRDQDTQYF.

Comments on this clone: At residue 11, the TCRdb protein departs from the DNA translation, so the protein shown here was derived from the DNA itself. These gene names are mouse names. The CDR3 is cut off 3 residues early in the read; its end comes from the germline J gene. The chain is built from TRBV13-3 and TRBJ1-3; D is ambiguous. V lost 3 bases to trimming and J lost 0 bases, with 7 bases between them. The CDR3 is made up of 14 amino acids. Germline CDR1 reads NNHDY; CDR2 reads SYVADS. CDR3 sequence reads: CASSAEFSGNTLYF. The CDR3 DNA, read in part, is TGTGCCAGCAGTGCAGAGTTTTCTGGAAATACG.